This TCR beta chain was identified during a study of CD8 T cells in ankylosing spondylitis. The length of the CDR3 is 16 residues. Trimming cost V 6 bases and J 4 bases; bases outside gene matches: 9. From germline, CDR1 is SNHLY and CDR2 FYNNEI. TCRdb re-called the 5' RACE reads with MiXCR, one entry per CDR3 protein. The table shows hundreds of thousands of distinct CDR3 sequences, with 20% to 25% occurring only once. The material sequenced was blood, either unsorted or a sorted T cell fraction (not recorded which). The receptor was isolated from a male donor with ankylosing spondylitis or in good health (not recorded which). V and J are TRBV2 and TRBJ2-6, with 7 bases identical to TRBD1. CDR3 sequence: CASRTTGIKGANVLTF. The CDR3 DNA follows: TGTGCCAGCAGGACGACAGGGATTAAGGGGGCCAACGTCCTGACTTTC.